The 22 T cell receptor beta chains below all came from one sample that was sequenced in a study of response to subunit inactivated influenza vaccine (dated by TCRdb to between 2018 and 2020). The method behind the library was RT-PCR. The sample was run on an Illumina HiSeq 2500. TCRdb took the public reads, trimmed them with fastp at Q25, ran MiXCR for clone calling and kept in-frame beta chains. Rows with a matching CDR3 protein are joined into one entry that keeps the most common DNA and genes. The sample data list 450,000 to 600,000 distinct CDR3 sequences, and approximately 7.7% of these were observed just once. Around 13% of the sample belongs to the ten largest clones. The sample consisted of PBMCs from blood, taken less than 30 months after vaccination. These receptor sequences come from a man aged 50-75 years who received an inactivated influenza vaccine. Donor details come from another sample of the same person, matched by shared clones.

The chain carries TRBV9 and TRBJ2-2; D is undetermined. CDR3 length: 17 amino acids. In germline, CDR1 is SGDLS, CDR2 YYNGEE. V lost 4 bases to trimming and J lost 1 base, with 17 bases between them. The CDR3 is CASSPGPTLLNTGELFF. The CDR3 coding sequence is TGTGCCAGCAGCCCGGGCCCAACCCTGTTGAACACCGGGGAGCTGTTTTTT.

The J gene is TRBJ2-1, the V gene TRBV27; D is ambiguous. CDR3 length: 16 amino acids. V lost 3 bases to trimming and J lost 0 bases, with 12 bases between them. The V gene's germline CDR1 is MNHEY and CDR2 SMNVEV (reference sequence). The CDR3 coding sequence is TGTGCCAGCAGTTTCTGGCGGTCCGCCTCCTACAATGAGCAGTTCTTC. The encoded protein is CASSFWRSASYNEQFF.

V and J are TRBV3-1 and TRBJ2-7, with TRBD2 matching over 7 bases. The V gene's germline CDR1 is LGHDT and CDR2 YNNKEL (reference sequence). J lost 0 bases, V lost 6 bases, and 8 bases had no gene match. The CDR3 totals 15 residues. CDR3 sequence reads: CASSPTAGSSYEQYF. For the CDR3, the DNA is TGTGCCAGCAGTCCGACAGCGGGGAGCTCCTACGAGCAGTACTTC.

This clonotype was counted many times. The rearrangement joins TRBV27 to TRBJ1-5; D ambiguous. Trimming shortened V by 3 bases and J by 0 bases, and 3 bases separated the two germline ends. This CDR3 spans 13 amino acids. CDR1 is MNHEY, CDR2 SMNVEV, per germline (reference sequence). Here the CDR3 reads CASSFYSNQPQHF. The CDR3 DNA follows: TGTGCCAGCAGTTTTTATAGCAATCAGCCCCAGCATTTT.

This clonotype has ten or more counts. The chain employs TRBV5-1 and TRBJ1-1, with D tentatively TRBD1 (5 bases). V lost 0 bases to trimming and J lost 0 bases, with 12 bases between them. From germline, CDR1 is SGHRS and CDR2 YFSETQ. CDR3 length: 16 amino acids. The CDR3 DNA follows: TGCGCCAGCAGCTTGGGAATTTGGGGCTTGAACACTGAAGCTTTCTTT. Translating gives CASSLGIWGLNTEAFF.

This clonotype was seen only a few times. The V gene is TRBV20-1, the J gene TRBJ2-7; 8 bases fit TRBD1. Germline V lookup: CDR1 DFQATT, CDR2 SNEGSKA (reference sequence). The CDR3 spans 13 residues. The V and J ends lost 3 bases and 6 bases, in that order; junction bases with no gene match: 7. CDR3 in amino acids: CSARARGLGEQYF. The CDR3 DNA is TGCAGTGCTAGGGCCAGGGGGCTTGGCGAGCAGTACTTC.

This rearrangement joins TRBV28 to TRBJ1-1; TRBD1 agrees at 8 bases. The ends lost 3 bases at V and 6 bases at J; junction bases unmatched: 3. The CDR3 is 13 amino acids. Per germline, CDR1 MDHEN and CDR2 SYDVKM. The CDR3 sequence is CASSFDRGSEAFF. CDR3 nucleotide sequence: TGTGCCAGCAGTTTTGACAGGGGTTCTGAAGCTTTCTTT.

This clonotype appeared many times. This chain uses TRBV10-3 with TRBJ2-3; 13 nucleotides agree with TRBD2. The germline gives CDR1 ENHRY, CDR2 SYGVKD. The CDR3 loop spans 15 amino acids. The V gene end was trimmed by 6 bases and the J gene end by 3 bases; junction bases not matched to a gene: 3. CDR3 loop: CAISRTSGSTDTQYF. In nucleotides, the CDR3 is TGTGCCATCAGCCGGACTAGCGGGAGTACAGATACGCAGTATTTT.

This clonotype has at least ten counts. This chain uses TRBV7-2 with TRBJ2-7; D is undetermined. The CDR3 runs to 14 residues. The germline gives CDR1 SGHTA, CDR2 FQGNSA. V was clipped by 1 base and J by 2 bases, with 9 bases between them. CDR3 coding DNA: TGTGCCAGCAGCTTAGATTTTGGAACCTACGAGCAGTACTTC. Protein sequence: CASSLDFGTYEQYF.

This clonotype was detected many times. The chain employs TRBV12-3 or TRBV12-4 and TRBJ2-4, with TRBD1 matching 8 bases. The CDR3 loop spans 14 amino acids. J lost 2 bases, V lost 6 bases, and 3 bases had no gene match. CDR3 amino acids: CASRGQGSKNIQYF. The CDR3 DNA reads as TGTGCCAGCAGAGGACAGGGATCCAAAAACATTCAGTACTTC.

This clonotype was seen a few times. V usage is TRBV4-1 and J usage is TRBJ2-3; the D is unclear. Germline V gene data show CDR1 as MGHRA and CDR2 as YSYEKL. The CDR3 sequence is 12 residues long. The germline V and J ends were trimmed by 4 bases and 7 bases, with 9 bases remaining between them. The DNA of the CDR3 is TGCGCCAGCAGCCGCGGCCGAAATACGCAGTATTTT. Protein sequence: CASSRGRNTQYF.

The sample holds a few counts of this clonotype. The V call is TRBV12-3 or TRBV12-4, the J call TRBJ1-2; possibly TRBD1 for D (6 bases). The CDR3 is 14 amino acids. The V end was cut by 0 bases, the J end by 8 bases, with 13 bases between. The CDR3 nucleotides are TGTGCCAGCAGTTTAGCGGGCAGGGGATGGGGCTACACCTTC. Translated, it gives CASSLAGRGWGYTF.

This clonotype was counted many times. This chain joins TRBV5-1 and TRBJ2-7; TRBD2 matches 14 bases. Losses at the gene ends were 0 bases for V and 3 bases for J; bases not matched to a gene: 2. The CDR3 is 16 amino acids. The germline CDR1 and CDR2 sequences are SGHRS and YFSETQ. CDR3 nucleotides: TGCGCCAGCAGCTTGGCCGGGACTAGCGGGGGCTACGAGCAGTACTTC. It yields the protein CASSLAGTSGGYEQYF.

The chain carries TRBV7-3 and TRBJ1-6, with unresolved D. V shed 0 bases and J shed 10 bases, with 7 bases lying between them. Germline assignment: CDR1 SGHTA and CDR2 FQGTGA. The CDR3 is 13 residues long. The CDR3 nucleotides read TGTGCCAGCAGCTTAACGAAGGAATCACCCCTCCACTTT. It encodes CASSLTKESPLHF.

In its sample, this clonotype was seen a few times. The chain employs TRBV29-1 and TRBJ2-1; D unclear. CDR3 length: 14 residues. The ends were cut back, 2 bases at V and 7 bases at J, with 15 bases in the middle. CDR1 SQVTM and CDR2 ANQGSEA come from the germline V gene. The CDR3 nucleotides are TGCAGCGTTGAACAAGCCATACGATTTAATGAGCAGTTCTTC. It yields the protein CSVEQAIRFNEQFF.

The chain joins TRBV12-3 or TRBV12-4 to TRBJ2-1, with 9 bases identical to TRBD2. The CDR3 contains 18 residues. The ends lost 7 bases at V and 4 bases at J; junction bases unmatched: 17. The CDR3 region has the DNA TGTGCCAGCAAGTTTATAGGTGGAGGCGGGAGGGATTACAATGAGCAGTTCTTC. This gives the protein CASKFIGGGGRDYNEQFF.

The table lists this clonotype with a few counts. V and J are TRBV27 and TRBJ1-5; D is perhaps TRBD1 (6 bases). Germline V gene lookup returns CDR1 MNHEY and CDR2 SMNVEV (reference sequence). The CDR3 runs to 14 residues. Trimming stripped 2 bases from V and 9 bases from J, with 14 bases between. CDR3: CASSLQGRGWPQHF. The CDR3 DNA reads TGTGCCAGCAGTTTACAGGGCAGGGGTTGGCCCCAGCATTTT.

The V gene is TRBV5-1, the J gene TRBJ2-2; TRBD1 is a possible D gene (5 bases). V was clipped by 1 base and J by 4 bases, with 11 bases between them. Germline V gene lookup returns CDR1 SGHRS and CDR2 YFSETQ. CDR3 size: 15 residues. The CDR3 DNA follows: TGCGCCAGCAGCTTGTGGGGCTCGGGCACCGGGGAGCTGTTTTTT. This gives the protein CASSLWGSGTGELFF.

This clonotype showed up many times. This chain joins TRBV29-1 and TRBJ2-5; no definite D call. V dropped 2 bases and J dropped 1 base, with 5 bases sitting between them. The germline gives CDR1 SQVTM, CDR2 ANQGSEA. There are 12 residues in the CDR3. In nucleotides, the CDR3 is TGCAGCGTTGAAAACAGCCAAGAGACCCAGTACTTC. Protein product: CSVENSQETQYF.

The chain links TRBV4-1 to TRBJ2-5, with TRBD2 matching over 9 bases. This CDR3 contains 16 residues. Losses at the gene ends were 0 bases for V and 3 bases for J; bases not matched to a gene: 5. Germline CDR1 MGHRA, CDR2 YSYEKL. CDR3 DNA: TGCGCCAGCAGCCAAGATGGGCTAGCGGGAAAAGAGACCCAGTACTTC. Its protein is CASSQDGLAGKETQYF.

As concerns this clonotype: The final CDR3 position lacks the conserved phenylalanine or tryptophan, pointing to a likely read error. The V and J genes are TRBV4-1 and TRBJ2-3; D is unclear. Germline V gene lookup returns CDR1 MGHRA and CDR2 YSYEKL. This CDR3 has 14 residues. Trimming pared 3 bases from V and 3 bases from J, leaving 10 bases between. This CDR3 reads CASSQNLVTDTQYS. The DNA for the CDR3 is TGCGCCAGCAGCCAGAACCTCGTGACAGATACGCAGTATTCT.

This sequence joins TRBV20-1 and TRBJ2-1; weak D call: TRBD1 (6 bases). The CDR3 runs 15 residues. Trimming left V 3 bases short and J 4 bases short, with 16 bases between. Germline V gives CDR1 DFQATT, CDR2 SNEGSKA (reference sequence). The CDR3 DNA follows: TGCAGTGCTAGTAAATCGTCGGGACATTACAATGAGCAGTTCTTC. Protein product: CSASKSSGHYNEQFF.